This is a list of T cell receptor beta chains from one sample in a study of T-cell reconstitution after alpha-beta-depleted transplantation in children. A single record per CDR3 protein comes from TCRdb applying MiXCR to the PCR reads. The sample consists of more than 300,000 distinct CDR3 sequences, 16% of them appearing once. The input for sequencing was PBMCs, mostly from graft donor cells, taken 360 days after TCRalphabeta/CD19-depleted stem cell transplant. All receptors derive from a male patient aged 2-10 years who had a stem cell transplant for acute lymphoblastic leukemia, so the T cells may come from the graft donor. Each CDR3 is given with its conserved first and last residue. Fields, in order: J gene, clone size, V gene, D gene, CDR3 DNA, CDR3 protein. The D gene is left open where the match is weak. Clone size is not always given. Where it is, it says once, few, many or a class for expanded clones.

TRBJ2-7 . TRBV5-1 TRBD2 TGCGCCAGCAGCCCTCTAGCGGGAGGGCACTCGGAGCAGTACTTC CASSPLAGGHSEQYF
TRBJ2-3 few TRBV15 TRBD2 TGTGCCACCAGCAGAGGTCCGGGTCGAGCGGGACTGGCTTTGTATCCAGATACGCAGTATTTT CATSRGPGRAGLALYPDTQYF
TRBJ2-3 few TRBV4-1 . TGCGCCAGCAGCCACTCCCCGGAGCTCGGGGATACGCAGTATTTT CASSHSPELGDTQYF
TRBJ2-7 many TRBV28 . TGTGCCAGCAGTTCTCTACAGAACTTGGAGAGCTCCTACGAGCAGTACTTC CASSSLQNLESSYEQYF
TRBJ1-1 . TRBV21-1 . TGTGCCAGCAGCAACGGGGACGACGGGACAGGGGGCACTGAAGCTTTCTTT CASSNGDDGTGGTEAFF
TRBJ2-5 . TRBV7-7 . TGTGCTAGCAGCTTAGTTCGGGACACTGTAGAGACCCAGTACTTC CASSLVRDTVETQYF
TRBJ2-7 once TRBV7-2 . TGTGCCAGCAGCTTCAGCAGGGGCCGGGGCTACGAGCAGTACTTC CASSFSRGRGYEQYF
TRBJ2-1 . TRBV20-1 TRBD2 TGCAGTGCGACCTGGGGTGGCGGGGGATCCTACAATGAGCAGTTCTTC CSATWGGGGSYNEQFF
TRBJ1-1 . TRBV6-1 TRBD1 TGTGCCAGCAGTGAATTGGGACAGTTCACTGAAGCTTTCTTT CASSELGQFTEAFF
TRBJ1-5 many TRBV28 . TGTGCCAGCAGTGGGAGTGAGCCCCAGCATTTT CASSGSEPQHF
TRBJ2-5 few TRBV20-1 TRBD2 TGCAGTGCTATAGGGTTAACTAGCGGGAGTCCGGCCGAGACCCAGTACTTC CSAIGLTSGSPAETQYF
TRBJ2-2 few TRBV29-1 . TGCAGCGTTGAAGACAGGTTAAGAGGGGAGCTGTTTTTT CSVEDRLRGELFF
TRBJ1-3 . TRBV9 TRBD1 TGTGCCAGCAGCAACAGTTCCGCAGGGGGCTCTGGAAACACCATATATTTT CASSNSSAGGSGNTIYF
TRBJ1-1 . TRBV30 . TGTGCCTGGAGTGTAACGACAGGCAGTGAAGCTTTCTTT CAWSVTTGSEAFF
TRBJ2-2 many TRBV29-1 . TGCAGCGTTGAAGGCATAGGGGAGCTGTTTTTT CSVEGIGELFF
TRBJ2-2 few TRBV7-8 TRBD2 TGTGCCGCCCAAACAACGGGAGGGTACACCGGGGAGCTGTTTTTT CAAQTTGGYTGELFF
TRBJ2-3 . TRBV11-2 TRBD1 TGTGCCAGCAGCTGGGATGTTACCGGGACAGGAGATCCCTATACGCAGTATTTT CASSWDVTGTGDPYTQYF
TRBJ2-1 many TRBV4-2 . TGTGCCAGCAGCCAAGAGAGCTCCTACAATGAGCAGTTCTTC CASSQESSYNEQFF
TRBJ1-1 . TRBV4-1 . TGCGCCAGCAGCCAAGATGCCGGTAACACTGAAGCTTTCTTT CASSQDAGNTEAFF
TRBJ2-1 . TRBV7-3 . TGTGCCAGCAGCTTGAGGGGGGGCCAGGAGGAGTTCTTC CASSLRGGQEEFF
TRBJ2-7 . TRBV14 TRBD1 TGTGCCAGCAGCGAATCCGGGACAGGGACACGCGAGCAGTACTTC CASSESGTGTREQYF
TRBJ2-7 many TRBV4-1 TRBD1 TGCGCCAGCAGCCAAGCTGTGGCGCCAGGGGGCTCCTACGAGCAGTACTTC CASSQAVAPGGSYEQYF
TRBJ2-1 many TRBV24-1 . TGTGCCACCGCGGCGGGTAGGAATGAGCAGTTCTTC CATAAGRNEQFF
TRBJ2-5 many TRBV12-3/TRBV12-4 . TGTGCCAGCAGCTCCTCTTACTCCCCCGGGTTCCAAGAGACCCAGTACTTC CASSSSYSPGFQETQYF
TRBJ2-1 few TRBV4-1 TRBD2 TGCGCCAGCAGCCCGAGGGGACTAGCGGGAGGGCCGGGGGTTGAGCAGTTCTTC CASSPRGLAGGPGVEQFF
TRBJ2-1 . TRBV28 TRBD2 TGTGCCAGCAGTTTAAGCCCGTGGGAGGGCCACAATGAGCAGTTCTTC CASSLSPWEGHNEQFF
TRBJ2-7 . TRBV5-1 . TGCGCCAGCAGCTTGCGCGTCGGCTACGAGCAGTACTTC CASSLRVGYEQYF
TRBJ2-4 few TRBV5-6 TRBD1 TGTGCCAGCAGCTTGGCCCCAGGGGGTCGGAAAAACATTCAGTACTTC CASSLAPGGRKNIQYF
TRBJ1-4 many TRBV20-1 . TGCAGTGCTAGTCGCACTGTGAATGAAAAACTGTTTTTT CSASRTVNEKLFF